This T cell receptor beta chain comes out of a study of neurological immune-mediated disorders. This clonotype was observed at least ten times. TCRdb used MiXCR to reprocess the 5' RACE reads, holding one entry per CDR3 protein. This sample has 50,000 or so distinct CDR3 sequences, with about a quarter found just once. From 2 million PBMCs stored at -80 C, the unsorted libraries were generated. Specimen: PBMCs. This TCR was recovered from a woman aged 70-85 years in good health.

The CDR3 loop reads CASNPSYLAGENEQFF. The CDR3 region has the DNA TGTGCCAGCAACCCCAGCTACCTAGCGGGAGAAAATGAGCAGTTCTTC. V is TRBV9 and J is TRBJ2-1, with 10 nucleotides matching TRBD2. Germline-derived CDR1 and CDR2 are SGDLS and YYNGEE. The V gene end was trimmed by 6 bases and the J gene end by 7 bases; junction bases not matched to a gene: 13. The CDR3 has 16 residues.